This T cell receptor beta chain was recovered during a study of T cells of healthy individuals. TCRdb re-called the 5' RACE reads with MiXCR, one entry per CDR3 protein. The table records more than 60,000 distinct CDR3 sequences, about 16% of them present only once. The germline V gene encodes CDR1 SGHTA and CDR2 FQGNSA. The CDR3 has 14 residues. V was cut by 1 base and J by 4 bases, with 8 bases left in between. This clonotype was observed many times. This TCR was sampled from a human donor in good health. The rearrangement links TRBV7-2 to TRBJ1-5; D unclear. The DNA of the CDR3 is TGTGCCAGCAGCTTAGTAACAGATAATCAGCCCCAGCATTTT. It encodes CASSLVTDNQPQHF.